The 21 T cell receptor beta chains below all came from one sample that was sequenced in a study of monozygotic twins with inflammatory bowel disease. TCRdb reprocessed the 5' RACE reads; each CDR3 protein has one entry and no DNA is given. The table lists around 400,000 distinct CDR3 sequences, with roughly 2.5% in the top ten. The sequenced sample was blood. All receptors come from a human donor with ulcerative colitis or Crohn's disease, or a healthy co-twin of an affected twin (not recorded which).

The chain uses TRBV7-2 and TRBJ1-3. The CDR3 is 15 amino acids. CDR1 is SGHTA, CDR2 FQGNSA, per germline. CDR3 loop: CASSPGGFSGNTIYF.

The chain carries TRBV5-1 and TRBJ1-1; absent DNA, TCRdb's TRBD1 call cannot be checked. CDR1 SGHRS and CDR2 YFSETQ come from the germline V gene. The CDR3 runs to 13 residues. CDR3 loop: CASSLAAGENGFF.

The chain couples TRBV28 to TRBJ1-2. Germline V gives CDR1 MDHEN, CDR2 SYDVKM. The CDR3 is made up of 13 amino acids. Here the CDR3 reads CATWTGLNYGYTF.

The rearrangement links TRBV20-1 to TRBJ1-2; the TCRdb call, TRBD1, lacks DNA for checking. CDR1 DFQATT and CDR2 SNEGSKA come from the germline V gene (reference sequence). The CDR3 extends over 15 amino acids. The CDR3 here is CSAREVNRQGYGYTF.

This sequence joins TRBV7-9 and TRBJ2-1; the D call of TRBD2 rests on TCRdb alone, since no DNA is present to check it. The CDR3 spans 13 residues. The germline gives CDR1 SEHNR, CDR2 FQNEAQ (reference sequence). The CDR3 sequence is CASSLLAGNEQFF.

The chain is built from TRBV20-1 and TRBJ2-7; with no DNA, the TCRdb D assignment of TRBD1 cannot be verified. The CDR3 consists of 11 residues. CDR1 DFQATT and CDR2 SNEGSKA come from the germline V gene (reference sequence). CDR3 sequence reads: CSASDTYEQYF.

The chain links TRBV18 to TRBJ2-7; TCRdb names TRBD2, which stays unverified in the absence of DNA. Germline CDR1 and CDR2: KGHSH and LQKENI. CDR3 length equals 15 residues. The CDR3 reads CASSPVTSGPYEQYF.

The chain recombines TRBV4-3 with TRBJ2-1. Germline lookup yields CDR1 LGHNA and CDR2 YSLEER. CDR3 length: 13 residues. The CDR3 here is CASSQAVYNEQFF.

The chain has TRBV20-1 and TRBJ1-5; TCRdb's assignment of TRBD1 cannot be checked, as there is no DNA. The CDR3 sequence is 15 residues long. Per the germline V gene, CDR1 is DFQATT and CDR2 is SNEGSKA (reference sequence). The CDR3 region is CSAREGTVGNQPQHF.

The V call is TRBV7-9, the J call TRBJ1-4; TCRdb's D call, TRBD1, is unchecked because there is no DNA. This CDR3 contains 15 residues. Germline CDR1 reads SEHNR; CDR2 reads FQNEAQ (reference sequence). Here the CDR3 reads CASSLGRDRNEKLFF.

The CDR3 here is CASLQSHHYGYTF. The chain employs TRBV28 and TRBJ1-2. The CDR3 runs 13 residues. Per the germline V gene, CDR1 is MDHEN and CDR2 is SYDVKM.

V gene TRBV10-3 combines with J gene TRBJ2-7; TCRdb reports TRBD1, a call that lacks DNA to check it against. Germline V gene lookup returns CDR1 ENHRY and CDR2 SYGVKD. The CDR3 sequence is 12 residues long. The CDR3 spells CAIRGTGAEQYF.

The chain couples TRBV11-2 to TRBJ1-2; TCRdb's D call, TRBD1, is unchecked because there is no DNA. The CDR3 sequence is 15 residues long. Germline V gives CDR1 SGHAT, CDR2 FQNNGV. The CDR3: CASSLPGTGGRHYTF.

This chain connects TRBV5-1 to TRBJ1-2. The length of the CDR3 is 13 residues. Germline CDR1 SGHRS, CDR2 YFSETQ. The CDR3 protein is CASSSGHNYGYTF. Filled out from reference TRBV5-1 and TRBJ1-2, the complete variable domain reads KAGVTQTPRYLIKTRGQQVTLSCSPISGHRSVSWYQQTPGQGLQFLFEYFSETQRNKGNFPGRFSGRQFSNSRSEMNVSTLELGDSALYLCASSSGHNYGYTFGSGTRLTVV.

This chain joins TRBV7-9 and TRBJ2-5; no DNA is available, so the TRBD2 call from TCRdb remains unchecked. The CDR3 runs 15 residues. From germline, CDR1 is SEHNR and CDR2 FQNEAQ (reference sequence). The CDR3 loop reads CASSFPLAGAETQYF.

The chain couples TRBV5-1 to TRBJ1-6. The CDR3 has 13 amino acids. CDR1 is SGHRS, CDR2 YFSETQ, per germline. This chain's CDR3 is CASSIDKSSPLHF.

This chain joins TRBV27 and TRBJ2-7; lacking DNA, the TRBD2 call made by TCRdb goes unchecked. The CDR3 contains 17 residues. The germline V gene encodes CDR1 MNHEY and CDR2 SMNVEV (reference sequence). This chain's CDR3 is CASSSHSRGNDRYEQYF.

The gene calls are TRBV6-5 and TRBJ1-1. Germline CDR1 reads MNHEY; CDR2 reads SVGAGI. The CDR3 totals 15 residues. The CDR3 is CASSYSLTGKTEAFF.

The chain recombines TRBV5-1 with TRBJ1-1; TCRdb's D gene call, TRBD1, goes unchecked for lack of DNA. The CDR3 has 15 amino acids. CDR1 and CDR2 (germline): SGHRS, YFSETQ. CDR3 amino acids: CASSLQGTGFTEAFF.

The chain is built from TRBV12-3 or TRBV12-4 and TRBJ1-2. This CDR3 has 12 amino acids. CDR3: CASSRTPYGYTF.

V gene TRBV10-3 combines with J gene TRBJ1-1. In germline, CDR1 is ENHRY, CDR2 SYGVKD. The length of the CDR3 is 15 residues. CDR3: CAISDGNSGGTEAFF.